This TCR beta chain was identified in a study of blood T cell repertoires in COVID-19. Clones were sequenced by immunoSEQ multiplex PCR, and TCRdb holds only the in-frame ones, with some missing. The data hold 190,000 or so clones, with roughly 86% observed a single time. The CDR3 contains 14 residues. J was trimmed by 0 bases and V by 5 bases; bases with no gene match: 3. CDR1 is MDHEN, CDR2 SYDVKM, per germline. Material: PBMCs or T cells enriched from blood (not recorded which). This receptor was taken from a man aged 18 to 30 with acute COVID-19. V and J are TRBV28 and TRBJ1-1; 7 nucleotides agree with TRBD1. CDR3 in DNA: TGTGCCAGCAGTGGGACAGAAGTGAACACTGAAGCTTTCTTT. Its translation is CASSGTEVNTEAFF. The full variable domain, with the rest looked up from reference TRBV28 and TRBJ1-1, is DVKVTQSSRYLVKRTGEKVFLECVQDMDHENMFWYRQDPGLGLRLIYFSYDVKMKEKGDIPEGYSVSREKKERFSLILESASTNQTSMYLCASSGTEVNTEAFFGQGTRLTVV.